This TCR beta chain was identified during a study of shared clonotypes between healthy human individuals. Measured with immunoSEQ multiplex PCR; TCRdb has only the in-frame clones, and not every one. The data hold some 2,000,000 clones, with almost 96% observed a single time. The germline V gene has CDR1 GTSNPN and CDR2 SVGIG (reference sequence). Trimming left V 4 bases short and J 4 bases short, with 10 bases between. This CDR3 contains 12 residues. This clone has only a few counts. Division of CD4+ cells produced a CD45RA+ naive subset and a CD45RA-negative memory subset. This receptor was obtained from a man between 18 and 29 years old in good health. The rearrangement uses TRBV30 and TRBJ1-2; D perhaps matches TRBD1 (5 bases). Sequenced input: naive CD4+ T cells sorted from blood. The subset is: CD45RA+ positively selected. The CDR3 nucleotides read TGTGCCTGGATCAGGGAGGGCTATGGCTACACCTTC. Translating gives CAWIREGYGYTF.